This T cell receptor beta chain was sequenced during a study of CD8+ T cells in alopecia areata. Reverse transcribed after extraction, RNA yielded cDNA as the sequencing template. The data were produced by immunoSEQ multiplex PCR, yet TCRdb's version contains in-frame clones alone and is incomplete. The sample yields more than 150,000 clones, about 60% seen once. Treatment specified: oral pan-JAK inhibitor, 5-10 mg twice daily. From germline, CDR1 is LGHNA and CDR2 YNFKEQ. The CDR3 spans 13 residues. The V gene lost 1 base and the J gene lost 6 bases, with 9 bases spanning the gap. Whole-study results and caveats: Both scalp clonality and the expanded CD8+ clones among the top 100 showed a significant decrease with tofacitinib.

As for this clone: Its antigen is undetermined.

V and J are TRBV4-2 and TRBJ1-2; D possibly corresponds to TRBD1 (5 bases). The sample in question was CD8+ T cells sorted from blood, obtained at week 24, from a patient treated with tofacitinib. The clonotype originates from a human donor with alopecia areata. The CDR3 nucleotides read TGTGCCAGCAGCCAAGGAGACAGAGATGGCTACACCTTC. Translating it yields CASSQGDRDGYTF.